These T cell receptor beta chains were read from a single sample in a study of neurological immune-mediated disorders. MiXCR, run by TCRdb on the 5' RACE reads, gives a single entry per CDR3 protein. The sample carries tens of thousands of distinct CDR3 sequences, about 9.4% recorded once. The sequenced sample was PBMCs. These receptors were taken from a woman between 35 and 50 years old with HTLV-1-associated myelopathy (HAM/TSP). Both conserved end residues are part of each CDR3. D genes are given only for firm matches. The size field is filled for only some rows; it gives once, few, many or a size class.

J gene | clone size | CDR3 length | D gene | V gene | CDR3 DNA | CDR3 protein
TRBJ2-3 | many | 15 | - | TRBV29-1 | TGCAGCGTTGACCATACAGGGGAGGCCACAGATACGCAGTATTTT | CSVDHTGEATDTQYF
TRBJ1-6 | many | 17 | - | TRBV29-1 | TGCAGCGTCCTGCCGAGGGGGTTGACAGAAGATAATTCACCCCTCCACTTT | CSVLPRGLTEDNSPLHF
TRBJ2-2 | many | 13 | - | TRBV5-1 | TGCGCCAGCAAAGTCGAGAACACCGGGGAGCTGTTTTTT | CASKVENTGELFF
TRBJ2-7 | few | 14 | - | TRBV28 | TGTGCCAGCAGCCCGTGGGTGGCCCCCTACGAGCAGTACTTC | CASSPWVAPYEQYF
TRBJ2-6 | many | 15 | - | TRBV5-1 | TGCGCCAGCAGCTTGGCCCTCTCTGGGGCCAACGTCCTGACTTTC | CASSLALSGANVLTF
TRBJ2-4 | many | 17 | TRBD1 | TRBV12-3/TRBV12-4 | TGTGCCAGCAGTCCCGGGACAGGGGCAGTAGCCAAAAACATTCAGTACTTC | CASSPGTGAVAKNIQYF
TRBJ1-2 | - | 16 | - | TRBV10-3 | TGTGCCATCAGTGAAGTAGACAGCGGCATCGGCGGTGGCTACACCTTC | CAISEVDSGIGGGYTF
TRBJ2-7 | many | 14 | - | TRBV5-5 | TGTGCCAGCAGCTTGGCAGGGAGCTCCTACGAGCAGTACTTC | CASSLAGSSYEQYF
TRBJ2-1 | many | 15 | TRBD2 | TRBV20-1 | TGCAGTGCTAGTTTTTCTAGCGGGGGGGCGCTTGAGCAGTTCTTC | CSASFSSGGALEQFF
TRBJ2-1 | many | 14 | - | TRBV18 | TGTGCCAGCTCACCATCTTTTTCGGGCTATGAGCAGTTCTTC | CASSPSFSGYEQFF
TRBJ2-1 | few | 14 | TRBD1 | TRBV7-7 | TGTGCCAGCAGCCCCTGGGACAGGGTCCATGAGCAGTTCTTC | CASSPWDRVHEQFF
TRBJ2-7 | - | 16 | - | TRBV12-3/TRBV12-4 | TGTGCCAGCAGCCGCACCGGGACATACTTTTACTACGAGCAGTACTTC | CASSRTGTYFYYEQYF
TRBJ2-1 | - | 15 | - | TRBV21-1 | TGTGCCAGCAGCCCCTCCGGGACAGGGGACAATGAGCAGTTCTTC | CASSPSGTGDNEQFF
TRBJ1-2 | many | 15 | - | TRBV4-1 | TGCGCCAGCAGCCATTTGCCAGGGAGGGACTATGGCTACACCTTC | CASSHLPGRDYGYTF
TRBJ2-1 | many | 17 | TRBD2 | TRBV27 | TGTGCCAGCAGTCCCGGACTAGCGGGACTGGCTCACAATGAGCAGTTCTTC | CASSPGLAGLAHNEQFF
TRBJ2-1 | many | 15 | TRBD2 | TRBV12-3/TRBV12-4 | TGTGCCAGCAGCCGGGGGGAAGGGACCTACAATGAGCAGTTCTTC | CASSRGEGTYNEQFF
TRBJ1-6 | medium-sized | 11 | - | TRBV10-3 | TGTGCCGCTGGACCCATTAGGCCCCTCCACTTT | CAAGPIRPLHF
TRBJ1-2 | many | 17 | - | TRBV7-9 | TGTGCCAGCAGCTTAGAGGCACCGGCGTCTAGAGGATATGGCTACACCTTC | CASSLEAPASRGYGYTF
TRBJ1-5 | many | 15 | - | TRBV7-2 | TGTGCCAGCAGCCTCCCCGGGACACACAATCAGCCCCAGCATTTT | CASSLPGTHNQPQHF
TRBJ2-5 | many | 15 | TRBD2 | TRBV20-1 | TGCAGTGCTAGAGATCCCGCTAGCGGGGGTGAGACCCAGTACTTC | CSARDPASGGETQYF
TRBJ2-3 | many | 14 | - | TRBV2 | TGTGCCAGCAGTGGTGGGACCGGACAGGATACGCAGTATTTT | CASSGGTGQDTQYF
TRBJ2-3 | many | 16 | TRBD1 | TRBV10-3 | TGTGCCATCAGTGATACAGGGGGCTTTAGCACAGATACGCAGTATTTT | CAISDTGGFSTDTQYF
TRBJ2-5 | many | 16 | TRBD2 | TRBV5-1 | TGCGCCAGCAGCTTGGGAGCTAGCGGGGAACAAGAGACCCAGTACTTC | CASSLGASGEQETQYF
TRBJ2-2 | many | 15 | - | TRBV9 | TGTGCCAGCAGCGTAACCCAGGGAGACACCGGGGAGCTGTTTTTT | CASSVTQGDTGELFF
TRBJ1-6 | many | 15 | - | TRBV20-1 | TGCAGTGCTAGGCCTCCGGGACAACTTAATTCACCCCTCCACTTT | CSARPPGQLNSPLHF
TRBJ2-4 | many | 13 | - | TRBV15 | TGTGCCACCAGCAGAGATGGGACACACATTCAGTACTTC | CATSRDGTHIQYF
TRBJ2-7 | many | 14 | - | TRBV27 | TGTGCCAGCAGACCTAAACGGACCCCCTACGAGCAGTACTTC | CASRPKRTPYEQYF
TRBJ1-1 | many | 15 | TRBD1 | TRBV6-5 | TGTGCCAGCAGTCGACGGACAGGGGGGAACACTGAAGCTTTCTTT | CASSRRTGGNTEAFF
TRBJ2-7 | many | 14 | - | TRBV5-1 | TGCGCCAGCAGCTTGGAAGGCGGGGGCGACGAGCAGTACTTC | CASSLEGGGDEQYF
TRBJ2-3 | many | 13 | - | TRBV5-6 | TGTGCCACAACAGGACACTTCACAGATACGCAGTATTTT | CATTGHFTDTQYF
TRBJ2-3 | many | 15 | - | TRBV7-2 | TGTGCCAGCAGCTCCTTAGTCTCTAGCACAGATACGCAGTATTTT | CASSSLVSSTDTQYF
TRBJ1-1 | many | 14 | - | TRBV4-1 | TGCGCCAGCAGCCAAGGGCTGAGGAACACTGAAGCTTTCTTT | CASSQGLRNTEAFF
TRBJ2-1 | - | 20 | - | TRBV29-1 | TGCAGCGGCTCGGCAAGGGCAGGGCAAATAATCGGGACCTCCTACAATGAGCAGTTCTTC | CSGSARAGQIIGTSYNEQFF
TRBJ1-4 | - | 22 | - | TRBV5-1 | - | CASSFIRTITLKRQLLMKNCFF
TRBJ2-5 | many | 14 | - | TRBV24-1 | TGTGCCACCAGTGATGGACGGATACAAGAGACCCAGTACTTC | CATSDGRIQETQYF
TRBJ2-3 | many | 13 | - | TRBV5-1 | TGCGCCAGCAGCCGAGAGGCGGCAGATACGCAGTATTTT | CASSREAADTQYF
TRBJ1-2 | few | 13 | TRBD1 | TRBV19 | TGTGCCAGCAACAAACAGGGGGCGAGGGGCTACACCTTC | CASNKQGARGYTF
TRBJ2-5 | few | 16 | - | TRBV24-1 | TGTGCCACCAGTGATTTAGGCAGTGGGCTCCAAGAGACCCAGTACTTC | CATSDLGSGLQETQYF
TRBJ2-5 | many | 14 | - | TRBV5-1 | TGCGCCAGCAGTCCTGATTCGTACCAAGAGACCCAGTACTTC | CASSPDSYQETQYF
TRBJ2-7 | many | 13 | TRBD1 | TRBV11-2 | TGTGCCAGCAGCTCCGACAGGGGTTACGAGCAGTACTTC | CASSSDRGYEQYF
TRBJ2-7 | many | 15 | TRBD1 | TRBV5-1 | TGCGCCAGCAGCTTGACAGGGGGGAGCTCCTACGAGCAGTACTTC | CASSLTGGSSYEQYF
TRBJ2-2 | once | 12 | - | TRBV5-1 | TGCGCCAGCAGCTCAAGACCCGGGGAGCTGTTTTTT | CASSSRPGELFF
TRBJ2-2 | - | 16 | TRBD1 | TRBV24-1 | TGTGCCACCAGCGCCCAGGGACAGGGGAACACCGGGGAGCTGTTTTTT | CATSAQGQGNTGELFF
TRBJ2-4 | - | 14 | - | TRBV5-1 | TGCGCCAGCGGATCTGGACAGTTTAAAAACATTCAGTACTTC | CASGSGQFKNIQYF
TRBJ1-4 | many | 15 | - | TRBV6-2/TRBV6-3 | TGTGCCAGCAGCCCCCATCGAGCGGGAGATGAAAAACTGTTTTTT | CASSPHRAGDEKLFF
TRBJ2-2 | many | 18 | - | TRBV6-5 | TGTGCCAGCAGTTCCGCGCACACAGGGTTGCGGAACACCGGGGAGCTGTTTTTT | CASSSAHTGLRNTGELFF